Below, 16 T cell receptor beta chains from the same sample are listed, as sequenced in a study of cytomegalovirus exposure and HLA in healthy donors. Use of 60 Vbeta and 13 Jbeta primers characterized the PCR. Repertoires were generated with immunoSEQ multiplex PCR, while TCRdb's copy carries only in-frame clones and drops some. The sample data list 100,000 to 150,000 clones. Sample: PBMCs. Receptors were obtained from a middle-aged man in good health and CMV-seronegative.

The chain joins TRBV5-4 to TRBJ2-5; 11 positions agree with TRBD1. Germline V gene sequence: CDR1 SGHNT, CDR2 YYREEE (reference sequence). CDR3 length: 15 amino acids. With 4 bases clipped from V and 5 bases from J, the junction kept 7 bases outside the gene matches. The CDR3 loop reads CASSPRTGGMETQYF. The DNA for the CDR3 is TGTGCCAGCAGCCCCAGGACAGGGGGCATGGAGACCCAGTACTTC.

The chain employs TRBV19 and TRBJ1-1; the match to TRBD1 covers 7 bases. Trimming at V came to 5 bases and at J to 11 bases, leaving 11 bases not matched to a gene. The CDR3 length is 13 residues. The germline gives CDR1 LNHDA, CDR2 SQIVND (reference sequence). The CDR3 is CASSATDRLWAFF. The CDR3 DNA reads TGTGCCAGTAGTGCCACGGACAGGTTGTGGGCTTTCTTT.

The V gene is TRBV5-6, the J gene TRBJ2-2; 11 bases are a match to TRBD2. Germline loops: CDR1 SGHDT, CDR2 YYEEEE. The CDR3 loop spans 16 amino acids. With 1 base clipped from V and 7 bases from J, the junction kept 6 bases outside the gene matches. The CDR3 region has the DNA TGTGCCAGCAGCTTGATTAGCGGGAGGGCCATCGGGGAGCTGTTTTTT. Translation gives CASSLISGRAIGELFF.

Here the CDR3 reads CASSPLGDTEAFF. The CDR3 nucleotides are TGTGCCAGCAGTCCCCTCGGTGATACTGAAGCTTTCTTT. The chain joins TRBV7-9 to TRBJ1-1; D not certain. The V gene's germline CDR1 is SEHNR and CDR2 FQNEAQ (reference sequence). This CDR3 is built from 13 residues. Trimming pared 6 bases from V and 5 bases from J, leaving 13 bases between.

The chain is built from TRBV7-8 and TRBJ1-3; 7 positions match TRBD1. Germline V lookup: CDR1 SGHVS, CDR2 FQNEAQ. Unmatched junction bases numbered 4, after V lost 3 bases and J lost 2 bases. The CDR3 spans 15 residues. The CDR3 reads CASSLTDRAGNTIYF. As DNA, the CDR3 is TGTGCCAGCAGCTTGACTGACAGGGCTGGAAACACCATATATTTT.

To note about this clone: The sample carries other DNA sequences with the same CDR3. The chain carries TRBV30 and TRBJ1-2, with D unresolved. Germline-derived CDR1 and CDR2 are GTSNPN and SVGIG (reference sequence). Trimming removed 0 bases from V and 4 bases from J, with 12 bases in between. This CDR3 has 14 residues. The CDR3 is CAWSVSRAVYGYTF. As DNA, the CDR3 is TGTGCCTGGAGTGTCTCGAGGGCAGTCTATGGCTACACCTTC.

In nucleotides, the CDR3 is TGTGCCAGCAGCTCCGGGAGGGCCGGGGAGCTGTTTTTT. As protein: CASSSGRAGELFF. This chain uses TRBV11-2 with TRBJ2-2, with 8 bases aligning to TRBD2. V dropped 4 bases and J dropped 6; count of bases not matched to a gene: 1. The CDR3 consists of 13 residues. CDR1 is SGHAT, CDR2 FQNNGV, per germline.

This chain connects TRBV18 to TRBJ1-3; 7 positions match TRBD1. The V gene end was trimmed by 3 bases and the J gene end by 2 bases; junction bases not matched to a gene: 13. The germline V gene encodes CDR1 KGHSH and CDR2 LQKENI. The CDR3 loop spans 18 amino acids. The CDR3 loop reads CASSPNRQGIVAGNTIYF. The CDR3 nucleotides are TGTGCCAGCTCACCGAACAGACAGGGAATCGTCGCTGGAAACACCATATATTTT.

The rearrangement links TRBV6-6 to TRBJ1-2; 8 nucleotides agree with TRBD1. This CDR3 comprises 13 residues. From germline, CDR1 is MNHNY and CDR2 SVGAGI (reference sequence). Trimming took 6 bases from V and 7 from J; bases not matched to a gene: 7. CDR3 residues: CASRSGGAGGYTF. The CDR3 nucleotides are TGTGCCAGCAGGTCAGGGGGCGCGGGTGGCTACACCTTC.

V gene TRBV2 combines with J gene TRBJ2-5, with D perhaps matching TRBD2 (6 bases). This CDR3 has 14 residues. The V end lost 2 bases, the J end lost 5 bases, and 12 bases lay between the germline ends. The germline CDR1 and CDR2 sequences are SNHLY and FYNNEI. The CDR3, as DNA: TGTGCCAGCAGTGAACTCTCGGGGAGGGAGACCCAGTACTTC. This translates into CASSELSGRETQYF.

The chain employs TRBV11-2 and TRBJ2-7; D perhaps matches TRBD2 (5 bases). Germline V gene data show CDR1 as SGHAT and CDR2 as FQNNGV. The CDR3 runs 14 residues. With 0 bases removed from V and 4 bases from J, the gap between germline ends came to 10 bases. CDR3 DNA: TGTGCCAGCAGCTTAGATCCGGGGTGGTACGAGCAGTACTTC. It translates to CASSLDPGWYEQYF.

This chain connects TRBV7-6 to TRBJ2-7, with 8 positions matching TRBD2. J lost 4 bases, V lost 6 bases, and 11 bases had no gene match. The CDR3 loop spans 15 amino acids. The germline gives CDR1 SGHVS, CDR2 FNYEAQ. The CDR3 DNA sequence: TGTGCCAGCAGTTTACAAAGCGGGAGTGGGTACGAGCAGTACTTC. This encodes CASSLQSGSGYEQYF. Drawing the rest from reference TRBV7-6 and TRBJ2-7, the complete variable domain is GAGVSQSPRYKVTKRGQDVALRCDPISGHVSLYWYRQALGQGPEFLTYFNYEAQQDKSGLPNDRFSAERPEGSISTLTIQRTEQRDSAMYRCASSLQSGSGYEQYFGPGTRLTVT.

V gene TRBV6-5 combines with J gene TRBJ1-2; weak D call: TRBD1 (6 bases). Germline V CDR1 and CDR2: MNHEY, SVGAGI. This CDR3 region has 14 residues. V was pared by 0 bases and J by 8 bases, with 13 bases between. CDR3 sequence reads: CASSYSLGAQGYTF. The CDR3 nucleotides read TGTGCCAGCAGTTACTCTTTGGGGGCTCAAGGCTACACCTTC.

The V gene is TRBV19, the J gene TRBJ2-2, with a tentative D call TRBD2 (6 bases). This CDR3 region has 16 residues. Germline V gene lookup returns CDR1 LNHDA and CDR2 SQIVND (reference sequence). V dropped 0 bases and J dropped 0 bases, with 8 bases sitting between them. CDR3 amino acids: CASSIDRLANTGELFF. The CDR3 DNA reads as TGTGCCAGTAGTATAGATCGACTAGCGAACACCGGGGAGCTGTTTTTT.

A word on this clone: In the same sample, other DNA sequences code for this CDR3. V is TRBV5-1 and J is TRBJ2-7; 11 bases map to TRBD1. V lost 4 bases and J lost 4; bases outside the gene matches: 7. Germline assignment: CDR1 SGHRS and CDR2 YFSETQ. The CDR3 covers 15 residues. The CDR3 nucleotides are TGCGCCAGCAGCCGCGGGACAGGGGGGAGGTACGAGCAGTACTTC. Its translation: CASSRGTGGRYEQYF.

J is TRBJ2-3 and V is TRBV11-2; 11 bases fit TRBD2. The V and J ends lost 5 bases and 4 bases, in that order; junction bases with no gene match: 5. Per the germline V gene, CDR1 is SGHAT and CDR2 is FQNNGV. CDR3 length: 15 residues. CDR3 DNA sequence: TGTGCCAGCAGCCCTAGCGGGAGGCTTGCAGATACGCAGTATTTT. Its protein is CASSPSGRLADTQYF. The full variable domain, its missing parts supplied by reference TRBV11-2 and TRBJ2-3, is EAGVAQSPRYKIIEKRQSVAFWCNPISGHATLYWYQQILGQGPKLLIQFQNNGVVDDSQLPKDRFSAERLKGVDSTLKIQPAKLEDSAVYLCASSPSGRLADTQYFGPGTRLTVL.